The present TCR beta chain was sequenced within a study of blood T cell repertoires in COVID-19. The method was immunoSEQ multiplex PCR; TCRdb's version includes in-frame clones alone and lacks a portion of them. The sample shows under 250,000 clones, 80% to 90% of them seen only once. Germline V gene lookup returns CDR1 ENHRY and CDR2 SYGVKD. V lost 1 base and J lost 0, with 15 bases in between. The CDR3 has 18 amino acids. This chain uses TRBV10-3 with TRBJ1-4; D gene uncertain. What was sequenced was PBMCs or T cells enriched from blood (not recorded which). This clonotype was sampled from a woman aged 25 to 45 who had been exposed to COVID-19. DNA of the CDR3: TGTGCCATCAGTGAGTACCCCCGCGGCAGAGCAACTAATGAAAAACTGTTTTTT. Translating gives CAISEYPRGRATNEKLFF.